The rows below give T cell receptor beta chains drawn from one sample of a study of shared clonotypes between healthy human individuals. Some clones are missing from TCRdb's copy, which holds only in-frame ones; the method was immunoSEQ multiplex PCR. The table shows about 1.1 million clones, with 60% to 85% occurring only once. The sequenced sample was memory CD4+ T cells from PBMCs. The source is a man between 18 and 35 years old in good health. Some clones in this sample may be carry-over from other donors' samples. Both conserved end residues are part of each CDR3. The order of the fields is clone size, D gene, J gene, V gene, CDR3 protein, CDR3 DNA. A D gene is named only where the DNA matches it firmly. Clone size is stated in some rows and not others, as once, few, many or a class when expanded.

few	-	TRBJ1-1	TRBV6-4	CASSDSGDTEAFF	TGTGCCAGCAGTGACTCGGGAGACACTGAAGCTTTCTTT
-	-	TRBJ1-5	TRBV28	CASSRTYQPQHF	TGTGCCAGCAGTCGAACCTATCAGCCCCAGCATTTT
-	TRBD2	TRBJ2-7	TRBV28	CASIEAGTYEQYF	TGTGCCAGCATCGAAGCGGGAACCTACGAGCAGTACTTC
-	-	TRBJ1-5	TRBV6-1	CASSEVPSGPQHF	TGTGCCAGCAGTGAGGTCCCTTCGGGTCCGCAGCATTTT
few	-	TRBJ1-1	TRBV10-1	CASSSSNTEAFF	TGCGCCAGCAGTTCGTCCAACACTGAAGCTTTCTTT
-	-	TRBJ2-1	TRBV19	CASSIRQGKQFF	TGTGCCAGTAGTATCCGGCAGGGGAAGCAGTTCTTC
few	-	TRBJ1-3	TRBV30	CAWSVGSGNTIYF	TGTGCCTGGAGTGTGGGGTCTGGAAACACCATATATTTT
-	TRBD1	TRBJ1-4	TRBV6-5	CASSPRDRGHEKLFF	TGTGCCAGCAGTCCCCGGGACAGGGGGCATGAAAAACTGTTTTTT
-	-	TRBJ2-1	TRBV9	CASSPDPGVQWPLRFF	TGTGCCAGCAGTCCCGATCCTGGCGTGCAATGGCCGCTTCGGTTCTTC
many	-	TRBJ2-1	TRBV5-4	CASSLGGGTVKNEQFF	TGTGCCAGCAGCTTGGGAGGCGGGACCGTTAAGAATGAGCAGTTCTTC
-	TRBD2	TRBJ2-2	TRBV5-1	CASSLGASGTGELFF	TGCGCCAGCAGCTTGGGGGCTAGCGGGACCGGGGAGCTGTTTTTT
-	-	TRBJ2-5	TRBV4-3	CASSQDARVQYF	TGCGCCAGCAGCCAAGATGCAAGGGTCCAGTACTTC